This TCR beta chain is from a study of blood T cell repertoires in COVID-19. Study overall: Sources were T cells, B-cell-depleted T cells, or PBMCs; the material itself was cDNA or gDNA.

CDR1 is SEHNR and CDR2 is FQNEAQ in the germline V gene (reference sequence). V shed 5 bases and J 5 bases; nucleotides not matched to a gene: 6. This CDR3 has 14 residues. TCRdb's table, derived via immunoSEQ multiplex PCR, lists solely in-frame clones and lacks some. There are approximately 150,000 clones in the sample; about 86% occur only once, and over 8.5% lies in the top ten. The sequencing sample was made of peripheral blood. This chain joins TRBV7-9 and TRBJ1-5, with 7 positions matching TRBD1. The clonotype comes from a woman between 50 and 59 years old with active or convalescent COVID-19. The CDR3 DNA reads TGTGCCAGCAGCAACCGGGACAGCTATCAGCCCCAGCATTTT. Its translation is CASSNRDSYQPQHF.